This T cell receptor (beta chain) stems from a study of T cell changes during pregnancy in multiple sclerosis. The table came from immunoSEQ multiplex PCR; TCRdb's copy has only in-frame clones and leaves some out. The profile shows approximately 48,000 clones, 94% of them singletons. CDR3 length: 17 amino acids. The V and J ends lost 6 bases and 5 bases, in that order; junction bases with no gene match: 9. Germline CDR1 and CDR2: PRHDT and FYEKMQ (reference sequence). The source was CD8+ T cells from peripheral blood mononuclear cells, collected before pregnancy. The receptor was isolated from a female donor with multiple sclerosis, enrolled in a pregnancy study. The chain has TRBV13 and TRBJ2-2; TRBD2 matches at 13 bases. The CDR3 reads CASRWTSGSPVTGELFF. For the CDR3, the DNA is TGTGCCAGCAGATGGACTAGCGGGAGTCCGGTAACCGGGGAGCTGTTTTTT.